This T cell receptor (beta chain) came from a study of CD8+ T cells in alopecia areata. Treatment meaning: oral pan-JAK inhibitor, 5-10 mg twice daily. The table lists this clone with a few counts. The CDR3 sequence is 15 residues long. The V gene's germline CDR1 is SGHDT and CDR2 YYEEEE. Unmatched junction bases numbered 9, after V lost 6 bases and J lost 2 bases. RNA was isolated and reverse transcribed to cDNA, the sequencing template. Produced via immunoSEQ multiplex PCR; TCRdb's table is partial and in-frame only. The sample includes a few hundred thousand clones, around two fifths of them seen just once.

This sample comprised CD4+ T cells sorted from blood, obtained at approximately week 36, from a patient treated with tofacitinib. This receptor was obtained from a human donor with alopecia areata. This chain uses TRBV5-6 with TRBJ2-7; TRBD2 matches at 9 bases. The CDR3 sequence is CASNPRIAGAYEQYF. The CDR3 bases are TGTGCCAGCAACCCGCGGATAGCGGGAGCCTACGAGCAGTACTTC.